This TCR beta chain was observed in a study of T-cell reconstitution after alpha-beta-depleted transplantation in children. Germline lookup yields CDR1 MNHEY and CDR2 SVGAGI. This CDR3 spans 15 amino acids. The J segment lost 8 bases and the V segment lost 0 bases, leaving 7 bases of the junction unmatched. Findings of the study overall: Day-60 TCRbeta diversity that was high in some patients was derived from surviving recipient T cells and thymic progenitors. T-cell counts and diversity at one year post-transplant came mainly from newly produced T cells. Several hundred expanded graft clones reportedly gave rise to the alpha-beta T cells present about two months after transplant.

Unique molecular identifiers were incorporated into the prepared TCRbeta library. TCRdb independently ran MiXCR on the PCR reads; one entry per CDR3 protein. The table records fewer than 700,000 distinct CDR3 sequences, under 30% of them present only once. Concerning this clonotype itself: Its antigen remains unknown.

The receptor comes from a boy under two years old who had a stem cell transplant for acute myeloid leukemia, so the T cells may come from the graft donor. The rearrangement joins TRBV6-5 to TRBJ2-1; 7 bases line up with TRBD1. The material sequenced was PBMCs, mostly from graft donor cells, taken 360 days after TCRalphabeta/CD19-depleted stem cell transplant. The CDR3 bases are TGTGCCAGCAGTTACTCCGCGACAGGGAAAGATGAGCAGTTCTTC. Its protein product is CASSYSATGKDEQFF.